The sequence of this TCR beta chain was determined in a study of technical replicates of blood from a handful of donors (dated by TCRdb to between 2016 and 2019). The method behind the library was the immunoSEQ multiplex PCR assay. TCRdb stores this immuneACCESS table with in-frame sequences only. Part of the clones is absent; in the studies checked, under half of the shortfall reflects unresolved V genes, and no reason is known for the rest. In this sample the table shows 95,000 to 100,000 clones, roughly 95% of which occur a single time. The ten largest clones capture roughly 0.19% of the sample. V and J are trimmed by 3 bases and 3 bases, and the gene matches miss 8 bases of the junction. The germline V gene (reference sequence) provides CDR1 MNHEY and CDR2 SMNVEV. The CDR3 has 16 amino acids, counting the end cysteine and phenylalanine. Kept here is only the CDR3 DNA, which spans 48 bases and is read in frame from base 1.

This clone was observed a few times. This clone's antigen is unknown. No quality values exist for individual bases; no much larger clone is one base distant. Sequencing input: T cells isolated from PBMCs. This receptor was obtained from a human donor in good health. The V gene is TRBV27 and the J gene is TRBJ2-7; TRBD1 lines up with 10 middle nucleotides. The CDR3 protein sequence reads: CASSFSGQGGNYEQYF. The sequenced DNA: TGTGCCAGCAGTTTTTCCGGACAGGGGGGCAACTACGAGCAGTACTTC.